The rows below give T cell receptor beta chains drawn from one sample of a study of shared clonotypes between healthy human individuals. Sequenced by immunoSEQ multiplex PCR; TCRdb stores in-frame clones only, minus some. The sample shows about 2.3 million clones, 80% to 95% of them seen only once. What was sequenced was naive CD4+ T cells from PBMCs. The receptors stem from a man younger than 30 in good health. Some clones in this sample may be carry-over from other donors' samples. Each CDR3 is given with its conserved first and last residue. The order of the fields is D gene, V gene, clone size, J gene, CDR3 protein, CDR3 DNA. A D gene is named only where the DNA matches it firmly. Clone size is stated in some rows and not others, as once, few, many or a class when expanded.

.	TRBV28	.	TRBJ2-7	CATHSQRVYEQYF	TGTGCCACCCACTCCCAGCGGGTCTACGAGCAGTACTTC
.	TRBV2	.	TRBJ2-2	CASSEAGTGELFF	TGTGCCAGCAGTGAAGCGGGAACCGGGGAGCTGTTTTTT
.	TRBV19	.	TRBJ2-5	CASSSWSQETQYF	TGTGCCAGTAGTAGTTGGTCGCAAGAGACCCAGTACTTC
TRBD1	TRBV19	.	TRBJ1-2	CASSPRTGEGYTF	TGTGCCAGTAGCCCAAGGACAGGGGAAGGCTACACCTTC
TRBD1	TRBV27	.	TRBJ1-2	CASRKTGGVGYTF	TGTGCCAGCAGAAAAACAGGGGGCGTTGGCTACACCTTC
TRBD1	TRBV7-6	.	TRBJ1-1	CASSTQQGEHAFF	TGTGCCAGCAGCACCCAACAGGGGGAGCACGCTTTCTTT
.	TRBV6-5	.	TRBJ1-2	CASSPAGHYGYTF	TGTGCCAGCAGCCCGGCCGGGCACTATGGCTACACCTTC
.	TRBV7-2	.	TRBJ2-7	CASSLGRGSYEQYF	TGTGCCAGCAGCTTAGGCCGGGGTTCCTACGAGCAGTACTTC
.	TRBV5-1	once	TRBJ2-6	CASSFSGSPSGANVLTF	TGCGCCAGCAGCTTCTCAGGGAGTCCCTCTGGGGCCAACGTCCTGACTTTC
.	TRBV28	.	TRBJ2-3	CASGRTTDTQYF	TGTGCCAGCGGGAGAACCACAGATACGCAGTATTTT
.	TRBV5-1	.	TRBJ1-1	CASSLGQKEEAFF	TGCGCCAGCAGCTTGGGCCAGAAGGAAGAAGCTTTCTTT
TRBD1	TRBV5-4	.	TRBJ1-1	CASSPPIGTGIGTEAFF	TGTGCCAGCAGCCCCCCGATCGGGACAGGGATCGGCACTGAAGCTTTCTTT
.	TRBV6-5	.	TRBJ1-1	CASRQGFRAFF	TGTGCCAGCAGACAGGGTTTTAGGGCTTTCTTT
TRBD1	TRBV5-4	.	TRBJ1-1	CASSVGQGLGTEAFF	TGTGCCAGCAGCGTGGGACAGGGGTTAGGCACTGAAGCTTTCTTT
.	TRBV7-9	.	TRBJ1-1	CASSPGLGGGFRTEAFF	TGTGCCAGCAGCCCCGGATTGGGGGGAGGATTTCGCACTGAAGCTTTCTTT
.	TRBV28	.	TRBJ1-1	CASRLTHTEAFF	TGTGCCAGCAGACTAACACACACTGAAGCTTTCTTT
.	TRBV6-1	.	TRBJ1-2	CASSEGTGGGYGYTF	TGTGCCAGCAGTGAGGGGACCGGGGGGGGCTATGGCTACACCTTC
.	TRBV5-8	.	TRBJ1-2	CASSPQVPNYGYTF	TGTGCCAGCAGCCCGCAGGTACCTAACTATGGCTACACCTTC
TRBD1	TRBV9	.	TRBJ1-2	CASSATGTYGYTF	TGTGCCAGCAGTGCGACAGGGACCTATGGCTACACCTTC
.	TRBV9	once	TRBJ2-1	CASSVALTPASYNEQFF	TGTGCCAGCAGCGTAGCTTTGACACCTGCCTCCTACAATGAGCAGTTCTTC
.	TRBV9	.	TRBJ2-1	CASNDPRSYNEQFF	TGTGCCAGCAACGACCCGCGCTCCTACAATGAGCAGTTCTTC
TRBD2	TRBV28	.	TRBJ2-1	CASGGGTSFYNEQFF	TGTGCCTCCGGTGGTGGGACTAGCTTTTACAATGAGCAGTTCTTC
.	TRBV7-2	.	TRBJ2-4	CASSSTIGAKNIQYF	TGTGCCAGCAGCTCCACCATTGGAGCCAAAAACATTCAGTACTTC
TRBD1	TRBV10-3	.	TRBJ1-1	CAISERNTGDTEAFF	TGTGCCATCAGTGAGCGAAACACAGGGGACACTGAAGCTTTCTTT
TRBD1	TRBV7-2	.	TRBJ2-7	CASRPTGAYEQYF	TGTGCCAGCAGACCGACAGGGGCATACGAGCAGTACTTC
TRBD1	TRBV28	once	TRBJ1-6	CASSGGQGYNSPLHF	TGTGCCAGCAGTGGGGGACAGGGCTATAATTCACCCCTCCACTTT
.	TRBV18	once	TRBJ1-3	CASSTREGTGNTIYF	TGTGCCAGCTCAACCCGAGAGGGAACTGGAAACACCATATATTTT
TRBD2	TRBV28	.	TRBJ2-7	CASSLHRFKKTSGNTTYEQYF	TGTGCCAGCAGTCTTCATAGATTCAAAAAGACTAGCGGGAACACTACCTACGAGCAGTACTTC
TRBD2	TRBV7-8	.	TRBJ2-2	CASSLLWLAGTGELFF	TGTGCCAGCAGCTTACTTTGGCTAGCGGGGACCGGGGAGCTGTTTTTT
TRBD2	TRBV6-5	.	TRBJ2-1	CASSPGLAGNNEQFF	TGTGCCAGCAGCCCGGGGCTAGCGGGAAACAATGAGCAGTTCTTC
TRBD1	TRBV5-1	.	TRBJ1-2	CASSTGQGALGYTF	TGCGCCAGCAGCACTGGACAGGGGGCGCTTGGCTACACCTTC
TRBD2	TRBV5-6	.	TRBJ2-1	CASSLLAGDEQFF	TGTGCCAGCAGCTTGCTAGCGGGAGATGAGCAGTTCTTC
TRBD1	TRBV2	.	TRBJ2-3	CASTQTGGRTDTQYF	TGTGCCAGCACCCAAACAGGGGGCAGGACAGATACGCAGTATTTT